The 30 T cell receptor beta chains listed next were all sequenced from one sample in a study of blood T cells in healthy people across ages. The use of a sample-barcoded 5' primer and a J-beta primer mix characterized a second PCR of about 6 to 11 cycles. TCRdb redid the calling of the 5' RACE reads with MiXCR, one entry per CDR3 protein. The sample has about 1.8 million distinct CDR3 sequences, less than 50% seen once. Sequencing input: blood. The receptor set was obtained from a woman aged 40 to 50 in good health.

The rearrangement links TRBV24-1 to TRBJ2-4; D is possibly TRBD2 (7 bases). The germline V gene has CDR1 KGHDR and CDR2 SFDVKD. The CDR3 consists of 16 residues. The V and J ends lost 4 bases and 13 bases respectively, with 25 bases between them. The CDR3: CATSDGGAGAYNEQYF. In nucleotides, the CDR3 is TGTGCCACCAGTGACGGTGGGGCGGGGGCCTACAATGAGCAGTACTTC.

The V call is TRBV4-3, the J call TRBJ2-3; D is possibly TRBD1 (5 bases). Germline-derived CDR1 and CDR2 are LGHNA and YSLEER. The CDR3 has 17 amino acids. Trimming removed 0 bases from V and 3 bases from J, with 16 bases in between. The DNA of the CDR3 is TGCGCCAGCAGCCAAGATAGGGGATCTGCCAATACAGATACGCAGTATTTT. Its protein is CASSQDRGSANTDTQYF.

This clonotype has only a few counts. This rearrangement joins TRBV6-6 to TRBJ2-5, with 13 bases aligning to TRBD2. The CDR3 sequence is 17 residues long. The junction had 16 bases not matched to a gene; V was cut back by 10 bases and J by 5 bases. In germline, CDR1 is MNHNY, CDR2 SVGAGI (reference sequence). This chain's CDR3 is CATRKGLAGRGGETQYF. The DNA of the CDR3 is TGTGCCACCCGAAAGGGACTAGCGGGACGGGGCGGGGAGACCCAGTACTTC.

This clonotype came up a few times. The J gene is TRBJ2-4, the V gene TRBV3-1; 7 bases fit TRBD2. Germline V CDR1 and CDR2: LGHDT, YNNKEL (reference sequence). This CDR3 is built from 11 residues. Unmatched junction bases numbered 8, after V lost 8 bases and J lost 13 bases. CDR3 nucleotide sequence: TGTGCCAGCCGAGGACTAGTCAAGCAGTACTTC. Its translation is CASRGLVKQYF.

This clonotype was found a few times. The CDR3 region is CASQRDRVTDTQYF. The CDR3 region has the DNA TGTGCCAGCCAGAGGGACAGGGTAACAGATACGCAGTATTTT. The chain carries TRBV7-8 and TRBJ2-3; 9 bases map to TRBD1. This CDR3 is built from 14 residues. The germline CDR1 and CDR2 sequences are SGHVS and FQNEAQ. Losses at the gene ends were 8 bases for V and 3 bases for J; bases not matched to a gene: 6. Complete variable domain (other parts from reference TRBV7-8 and TRBJ2-3): GAGVSQSPRYKVAKRGQDVALRCDPISGHVSLFWYQQALGQGPEFLTYFQNEAQLDKSGLPSDRFFAERPEGSVSTLKIQRTQQEDSAVYLCASQRDRVTDTQYFGPGTRLTVL.

This clonotype was found a few times. The chain employs TRBV4-2 and TRBJ2-1; 7 nucleotides align to TRBD2. V dropped 0 bases and J dropped 2; count of bases not matched to a gene: 4. Germline V lookup: CDR1 LGHNA, CDR2 YNFKEQ. This CDR3 is 16 amino acids long. CDR3 loop: CASSQEAGSTYNEQFF. CDR3 nucleotide sequence: TGTGCCAGCAGCCAAGAAGCGGGGTCAACCTACAATGAGCAGTTCTTC.

The chain has TRBV10-3 and TRBJ2-7; 8 positions agree with TRBD1. The CDR3 has 14 residues. Germline values: CDR1 ENHRY, CDR2 SYGVKD. The J segment lost 3 bases and the V segment lost 2 bases, leaving 3 bases of the junction unmatched. This CDR3 reads CAISEGGQVYEQYF. CDR3 bases: TGTGCCATCAGTGAGGGGGGACAGGTCTACGAGCAGTACTTC.

On this clonotype: Compared with germline, one end of the junction differs, possibly owing to a read error. This chain connects TRBV6-5 to TRBJ2-6; no definite D call. This CDR3 spans 13 amino acids. Per the germline V gene, CDR1 is MNHEY and CDR2 is SVGAGI. The CDR3 nucleotides are TGCGCCAGCCGACCCAATGGGGCCAACGTCCTGACTTTC. Amino acid sequence: CASRPNGANVLTF.

The J gene is TRBJ2-5, the V gene TRBV10-1; possible D gene TRBD1, 6 bases. The DNA end favors TRBJ2-7, so the J call may be wrong. The CDR3 is 14 residues long. Germline values: CDR1 WNHNN, CDR2 SYGVQD (reference sequence). DNA for the CDR3: TGCGCCAGCAGTGATGCAGGGGCAAGCTACGAGCAGTACTTC. Its protein is CASSDAGASYEQYF.

The chain carries TRBV9 and TRBJ2-3; maybe TRBD2 (5 bases). With 0 bases removed from V and 3 bases from J, the gap between germline ends came to 11 bases. Germline loops: CDR1 SGDLS, CDR2 YYNGEE. The CDR3 is 15 amino acids. The CDR3 nucleotides are TGTGCCAGCAGCGTAGAACTAGTGAAAACAGATACGCAGTATTTT. Protein sequence: CASSVELVKTDTQYF.

This sequence joins TRBV6-2 or TRBV6-3 and TRBJ2-1; D perhaps matches TRBD2 (7 bases). This CDR3 has 14 residues. Trimming took 7 bases from V and 9 from J, leaving 19 bases between them. Germline V lookup: CDR1 MNHEY, CDR2 SVGEGT. CDR3 DNA sequence: TGTGCCAGCATACGGGCCGGCGGGGGCGGTGAGCAGTTCTTC. Its translation: CASIRAGGGGEQFF.

The rearrangement joins TRBV6-1 to TRBJ2-4; D tentatively fits TRBD1 or TRBD2 (5 bases each). This CDR3 has 14 residues. CDR1 and CDR2 from the germline V gene are MNHNS and SASEGT. Trimming pared 6 bases from V and 2 bases from J, leaving 11 bases between. CDR3 DNA sequence: TGTGCCAGCAGACGGGACGGCTCCAAAAACATTCAGTACTTC. It yields the protein CASRRDGSKNIQYF.

This chain joins TRBV12-3 or TRBV12-4 and TRBJ1-2; 7 nucleotides line up with TRBD1. The CDR3 runs to 14 residues. V lost 6 bases and J lost 8; bases outside the gene matches: 12. This CDR3 reads CASRRQGLKRGYTF. CDR3 DNA sequence: TGTGCCAGCAGGCGACAGGGTCTAAAGCGCGGCTACACCTTC.

V usage is TRBV20-1 and J usage is TRBJ2-3; 8 nucleotides agree with TRBD2. Trimming removed 3 bases from V and 5 bases from J; junction bases left unmatched: 7. The CDR3 totals 14 residues. Germline CDR1 is DFQATT and CDR2 is SNEGSKA (reference sequence). CDR3 coding DNA: TGCAGTGCTAGGCTAGCGGGCCTGGGAGATACGCAGTATTTT. This sequence encodes CSARLAGLGDTQYF.

The gene calls are TRBV7-2 and TRBJ2-1; D call uncertain. The ends were cut back, 1 base at V and 1 base at J, with 11 bases in the middle. In germline, CDR1 is SGHTA, CDR2 FQGNSA. CDR3 size: 16 residues. The CDR3 reads CASSLDLGLSYNEQFF. CDR3 nucleotide sequence: TGTGCCAGCAGCTTAGATCTGGGTTTGTCCTACAATGAGCAGTTCTTC.

Only a few counts were recorded for this clonotype. The rearrangement uses TRBV20-1 and TRBJ2-6; D unclear. The CDR3 spans 14 residues. Germline CDR1 and CDR2: DFQATT and SNEGSKA (reference sequence). Trimming removed 6 bases at V and 0 bases at J, with 9 bases between. CDR3 protein: CSAGRLSGANVLTF. In DNA, the CDR3 is TGCAGTGCCGGGCGCCTCTCTGGGGCCAACGTCCTGACTTTC.

This chain joins TRBV20-1 and TRBJ2-3; the match to TRBD1 covers 7 bases. J was trimmed by 5 bases and V by 0 bases; bases with no gene match: 2. This CDR3 has 13 amino acids. Germline loops: CDR1 DFQATT, CDR2 SNEGSKA (reference sequence). CDR3 region: CSAREDRRDTQYF. In DNA form, the CDR3 reads TGCAGTGCTAGAGAGGACAGGCGAGATACGCAGTATTTT.

CDR3 coding DNA: TGTGCCAGCAGCCCTGAAGCCCCTAATACGTGGCAGTACTTC. The encoded protein is CASSPEAPNTWQYF. The chain combines TRBV28 with TRBJ2-5; D uncertain. Trimming cost V 6 bases and J 11 bases, with 22 bases left between them. Per the germline V gene, CDR1 is MDHEN and CDR2 is SYDVKM. This CDR3 comprises 14 residues. Together with reference TRBV28 and TRBJ2-5, the CDR3 gives the full variable domain: DVKVTQSSRYLVKRTGEKVFLECVQDMDHENMFWYRQDPGLGLRLIYFSYDVKMKEKGDIPEGYSVSREKKERFSLILESASTNQTSMYLCASSPEAPNTWQYFGPGTRLLVL.

The chain carries TRBV6-1 and TRBJ2-7; TRBD2 aligns across 7 bases. CDR3 size: 18 residues. Germline lookup yields CDR1 MNHNS and CDR2 SASEGT. J lost 3 bases, V lost 1 base, and 15 bases had no gene match. Written as DNA, the CDR3 is TGTGCCAGCAGTGAAGTGGGCGGGGGTTCAACCTGGGGCTACGAGCAGTACTTC. As protein: CASSEVGGGSTWGYEQYF.

The table lists this clonotype with a count of one. The chain is built from TRBV2 and TRBJ2-3; D ambiguous. Trimming stripped 3 bases from V and 2 bases from J, with 12 bases between. Germline V gene lookup returns CDR1 SNHLY and CDR2 FYNNEI. The CDR3 spans 15 residues. The CDR3 DNA reads as TGTGCCAGCAGTGAGCTACCCCACCCCACAGATACGCAGTATTTT. Translated: CASSELPHPTDTQYF.

The chain combines TRBV28 with TRBJ2-2, with a weak D call TRBD1 (5 bases). The germline V gene has CDR1 MDHEN and CDR2 SYDVKM. V lost 5 bases to trimming and J lost 5 bases, with 18 bases between them. The CDR3 totals 16 residues. For the CDR3, the DNA is TGTGCCAGCAGTCCGATGGACGTGGGGCGGACCGGGGAGCTGTTTTTT. Protein product: CASSPMDVGRTGELFF.

V and J are TRBV24-1 and TRBJ2-1; tentatively, D is TRBD2 (6 bases). The germline gives CDR1 KGHDR, CDR2 SFDVKD. Trimming removed 5 bases from V and 4 bases from J, with 11 bases in between. This CDR3 is built from 14 residues. The CDR3 loop reads CATSVAGRYNEQFF. The CDR3 nucleotides read TGTGCCACCAGTGTTGCGGGGAGATACAATGAGCAGTTCTTC.

There are a few counts of this clonotype. No DNA is shown, since the ends of the CDR3 on it are uncertain; the CDR3 is the one TCRdb lists. The chain joins TRBV4-3 to TRBJ2-4; the DNA was not used to check the table's D call, TRBD1. Both ends counted, the CDR3 spans 19 residues. The germline V gene has CDR1 LGHNA and CDR2 YSLEER. CDR3 region: CASSLLRAGGAVAKNIQYF.

The rearrangement joins TRBV29-1 to TRBJ2-1; 10 nucleotides match TRBD2. The CDR3 has 14 residues. Germline CDR1 and CDR2: SQVTM and ANQGSEA. The CDR3 region has the DNA TGCAGTGCTAAACTAGCGGGGACCTACAATGAGCAGTTCTTC. Translating gives CSAKLAGTYNEQFF.

This clonotype was detected only a few times. The rearrangement links TRBV29-1 to TRBJ2-1; D remains ambiguous. CDR3 length: 15 amino acids. Germline loops: CDR1 SQVTM, CDR2 ANQGSEA. V dropped 5 bases and J dropped 4 bases, with 18 bases sitting between them. CDR3 protein: CSVRLFLEDYNEQFF. The CDR3 DNA reads as TGCAGCGTTAGACTGTTCTTGGAAGATTACAATGAGCAGTTCTTC.

A few counts support this clonotype. The chain employs TRBV7-2 and TRBJ2-5, with D tentatively TRBD2 (6 bases). Per germline, CDR1 SGHTA and CDR2 FQGNSA. This CDR3 spans 15 amino acids. V lost 2 bases to trimming and J lost 11 bases, with 21 bases between them. Here the CDR3 reads CASSLFFAGWGEQYF. The DNA of the CDR3 is TGTGCCAGCAGCTTATTTTTTGCGGGGTGGGGTGAGCAGTACTTC. The full variable domain, in which reference TRBV7-2 and TRBJ2-5 provide the parts outside the CDR3, is GAGVSQSPSNKVTEKGKDVELRCDPISGHTALYWYRQSLGQGLEFLIYFQGNSAPDKSGLPSDRFSAERTGGSVSTLTIQRTQQEDSAVYLCASSLFFAGWGEQYFGPGTRLLVL.

This chain joins TRBV6-5 and TRBJ1-6; unclear D gene. The CDR3 consists of 13 residues. V shed 5 bases and J shed 8 bases, with 10 bases lying between them. Germline-derived CDR1 and CDR2 are MNHEY and SVGAGI. The CDR3 DNA reads TGTGCCAGCAGTGACCGGGTGGATTCACCCCTCCACTTT. Its protein product is CASSDRVDSPLHF.

There are a few counts of this clonotype. V usage is TRBV6-1 and J usage is TRBJ2-7; weak D call: TRBD1 (6 bases). The CDR3 has 12 amino acids. Germline V gene data show CDR1 as MNHNS and CDR2 as SASEGT. Between the trimmed V and J ends, which lost 7 bases and 0 bases, there was a span of 7 bases. The CDR3: CASKGGSYEQYF. The CDR3 DNA follows: TGTGCCAGCAAAGGGGGCTCCTACGAGCAGTACTTC.

The chain couples TRBV20-1 to TRBJ1-4, with no clear D. Trimming left V 3 bases short and J 8 bases short, with 13 bases between. Germline CDR1 and CDR2: DFQATT and SNEGSKA (reference sequence). This CDR3 spans 13 amino acids. For the CDR3, the DNA is TGCAGTGCTAGCGGCGTTTGGGAAGAAAAACTGTTTTTT. This sequence encodes CSASGVWEEKLFF.

The chain carries TRBV6-2 or TRBV6-3 and TRBJ2-1, with D possibly being TRBD1 or TRBD2 (7 bases each). The CDR3 has 14 residues. V was pared by 2 bases and J by 9 bases, with 14 bases between. Per the germline V gene, CDR1 is MNHEY and CDR2 is SVGEGT. The DNA of the CDR3 is TGTGCCAGCAGTTACATGCAGGGGGGGGTTGAGCAGTTCTTC. It encodes CASSYMQGGVEQFF.